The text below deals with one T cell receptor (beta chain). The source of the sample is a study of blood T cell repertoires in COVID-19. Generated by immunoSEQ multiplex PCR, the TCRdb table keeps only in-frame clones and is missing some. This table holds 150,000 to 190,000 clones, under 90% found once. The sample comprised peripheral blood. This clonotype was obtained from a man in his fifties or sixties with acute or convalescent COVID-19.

The CDR3: CASSLAGGTGSNSPLHF. As DNA, the CDR3 is TGCGCCAGCAGCTTGGCCGGAGGGACAGGGTCCAATTCACCCCTCCACTTT. This sequence joins TRBV5-1 and TRBJ1-6, with 9 bases identical to TRBD1. Germline CDR1 SGHRS, CDR2 YFSETQ. Trimming took 0 bases from V and 7 from J; bases not matched to a gene: 8. The length of the CDR3 is 17 residues.